The present T cell receptor (beta chain) was sequenced within a study of shared clonotypes between healthy human individuals. Study-wide results and caveats: Memory subsets generally showed lower estimated richness than naive subsets. Generation of non-shared clonotypes was less probable than generation of clonotypes shared by all four donors. Sharing across four donors was highest in naive CD4 (about 5%) and lowest in memory CD8 (0.4%).

At deep level, the assay was performed. The repertoire was sequenced with immunoSEQ multiplex PCR; TCRdb's copy has only in-frame clones and lacks some. Of a few hundred thousand clones listed, about 65% are singletons. About this clone: Its antigen is still unknown. The junction differs from germline at one of its ends, possibly a read error.

The germline V gene encodes CDR1 MDHEN and CDR2 SYDVKM. This CDR3 is built from 13 residues. Sequenced: memory CD4+ T cells sorted from blood. Subset meaning: CD45RA-negative fraction. The chain couples TRBV28 to TRBJ2-7, with 7 bases fitting TRBD1. The TCR originated in a man aged 25 to 40 in good health. CDR3 DNA: TGTGCCAGCAGAATGACAGGGTATGGCGAGCAATACTTC. Translation gives CASRMTGYGEQYF.